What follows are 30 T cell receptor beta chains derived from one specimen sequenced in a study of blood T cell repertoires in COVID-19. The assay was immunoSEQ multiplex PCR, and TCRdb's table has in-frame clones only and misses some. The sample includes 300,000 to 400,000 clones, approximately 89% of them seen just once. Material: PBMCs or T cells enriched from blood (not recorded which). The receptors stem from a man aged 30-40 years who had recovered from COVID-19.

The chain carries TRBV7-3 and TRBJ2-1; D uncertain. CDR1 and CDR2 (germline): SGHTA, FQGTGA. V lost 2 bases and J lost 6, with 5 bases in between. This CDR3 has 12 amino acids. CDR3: CASSLHPNEQFF. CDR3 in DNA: TGTGCCAGCAGCTTACATCCCAATGAGCAGTTCTTC.

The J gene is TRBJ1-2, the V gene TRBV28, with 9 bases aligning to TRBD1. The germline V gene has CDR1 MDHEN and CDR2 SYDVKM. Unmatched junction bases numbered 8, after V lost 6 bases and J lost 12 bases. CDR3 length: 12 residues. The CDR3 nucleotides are TGTGCCAGCAGCCCGGGACAGGGTGGGGACACCTTC. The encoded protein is CASSPGQGGDTF.

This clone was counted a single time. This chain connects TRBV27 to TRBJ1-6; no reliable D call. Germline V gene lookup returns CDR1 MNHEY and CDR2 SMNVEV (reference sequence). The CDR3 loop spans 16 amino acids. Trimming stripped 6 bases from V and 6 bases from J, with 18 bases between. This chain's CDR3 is CASSLAGRSPNSPLHF. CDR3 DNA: TGTGCCAGCAGCCTCGCCGGCAGGTCCCCTAATTCACCCCTCCACTTT.

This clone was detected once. The CDR3 DNA sequence: TGTGCCAGCAGCGTAGCTAGAGGTTGGACTGGAAACACCATATATTTT. Its protein is CASSVARGWTGNTIYF. The chain has TRBV9 and TRBJ1-3; D not resolved. Germline V gives CDR1 SGDLS, CDR2 YYNGEE. V lost 0 bases and J 2 bases, leaving 12 bases between the germline ends. The CDR3 is made up of 16 amino acids. The full variable domain, completed using reference TRBV9 and TRBJ1-3, is DSGVTQTPKHLITATGQRVTLRCSPRSGDLSVYWYQQSLDQGLQFLIQYYNGEERAKGNILERFSAQQFPDLHSELNLSSLELGDSALYFCASSVARGWTGNTIYFGEGSWLTVV.

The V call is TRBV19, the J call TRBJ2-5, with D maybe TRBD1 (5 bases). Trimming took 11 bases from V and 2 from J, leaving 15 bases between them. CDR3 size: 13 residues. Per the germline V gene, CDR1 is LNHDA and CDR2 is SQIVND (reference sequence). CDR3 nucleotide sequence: TGTGCCGTCTCCCCAGGGATTCAAGAGACCCAGTACTTC. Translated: CAVSPGIQETQYF.

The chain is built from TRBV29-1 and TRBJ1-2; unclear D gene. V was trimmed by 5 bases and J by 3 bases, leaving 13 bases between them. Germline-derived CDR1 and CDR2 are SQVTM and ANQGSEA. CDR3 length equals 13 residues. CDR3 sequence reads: CSVFRELDYGYTF. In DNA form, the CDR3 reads TGCAGCGTTTTTAGGGAGTTGGACTATGGCTACACCTTC.

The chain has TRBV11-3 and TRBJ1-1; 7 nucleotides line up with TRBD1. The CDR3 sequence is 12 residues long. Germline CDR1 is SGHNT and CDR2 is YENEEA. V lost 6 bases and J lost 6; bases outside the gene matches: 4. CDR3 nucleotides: TGTGCCAGCAGGCAGGGGGACTCTGAAGCTTTCTTT. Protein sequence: CASRQGDSEAFF.

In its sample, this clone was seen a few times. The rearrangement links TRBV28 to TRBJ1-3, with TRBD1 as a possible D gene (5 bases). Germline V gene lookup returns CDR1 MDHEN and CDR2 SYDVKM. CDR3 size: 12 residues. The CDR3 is CALQGTGNTIYF. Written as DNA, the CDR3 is TGTGCTTTGCAGGGTACTGGAAACACCATATATTTT.

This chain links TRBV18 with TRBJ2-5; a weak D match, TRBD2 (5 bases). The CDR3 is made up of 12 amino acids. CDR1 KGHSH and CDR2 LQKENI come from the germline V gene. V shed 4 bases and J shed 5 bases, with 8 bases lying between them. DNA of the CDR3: TGTGCCAGCTCACTAACTAGGGAGACCCAGTACTTC. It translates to CASSLTRETQYF.

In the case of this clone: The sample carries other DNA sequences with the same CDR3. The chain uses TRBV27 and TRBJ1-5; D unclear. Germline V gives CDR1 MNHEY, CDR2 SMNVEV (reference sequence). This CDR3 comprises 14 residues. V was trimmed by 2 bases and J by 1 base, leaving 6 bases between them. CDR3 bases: TGTGCCAGCAGTTTAGGAGGGAGCAATCAGCCCCAGCATTTT. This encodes CASSLGGSNQPQHF.

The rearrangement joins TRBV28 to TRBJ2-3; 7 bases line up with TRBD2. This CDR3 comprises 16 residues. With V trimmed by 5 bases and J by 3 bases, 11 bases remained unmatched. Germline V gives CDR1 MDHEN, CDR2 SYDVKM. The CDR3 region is CASSGSKRGVTDTQYF. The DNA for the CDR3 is TGTGCCAGCAGTGGATCCAAGCGGGGAGTGACAGATACGCAGTATTTT.

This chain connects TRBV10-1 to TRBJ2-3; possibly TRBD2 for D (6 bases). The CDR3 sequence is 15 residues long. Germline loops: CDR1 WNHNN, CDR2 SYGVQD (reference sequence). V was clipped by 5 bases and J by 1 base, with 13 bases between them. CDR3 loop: CASSQRAGRTDTQYF. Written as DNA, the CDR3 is TGCGCCAGCAGTCAGCGGGCCGGACGCACAGATACGCAGTATTTT.

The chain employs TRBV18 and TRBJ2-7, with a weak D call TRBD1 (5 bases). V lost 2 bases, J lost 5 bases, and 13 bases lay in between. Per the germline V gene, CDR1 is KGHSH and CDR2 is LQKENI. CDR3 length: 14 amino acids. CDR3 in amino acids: CASSPNFRGHEQYF. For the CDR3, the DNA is TGTGCCAGCTCACCAAATTTTAGGGGCCACGAGCAGTACTTC.

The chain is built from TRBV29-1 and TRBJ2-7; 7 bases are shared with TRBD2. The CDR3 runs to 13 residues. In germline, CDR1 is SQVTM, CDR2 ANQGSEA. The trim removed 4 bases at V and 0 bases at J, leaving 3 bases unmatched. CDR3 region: CSVGGGSSYEQYF. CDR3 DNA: TGCAGCGTTGGGGGGGGGAGCTCCTACGAGCAGTACTTC.

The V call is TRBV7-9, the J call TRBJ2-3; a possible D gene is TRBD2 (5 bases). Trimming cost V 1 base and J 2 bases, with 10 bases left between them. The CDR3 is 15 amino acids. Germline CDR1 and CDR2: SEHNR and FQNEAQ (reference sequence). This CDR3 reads CASSLGDRDTDTQYF. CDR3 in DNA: TGTGCCAGCAGCTTAGGTGATCGGGACACAGATACGCAGTATTTT.

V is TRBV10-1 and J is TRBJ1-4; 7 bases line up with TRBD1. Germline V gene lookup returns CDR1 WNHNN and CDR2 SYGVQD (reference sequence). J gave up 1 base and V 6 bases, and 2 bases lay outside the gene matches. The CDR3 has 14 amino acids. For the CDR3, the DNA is TGCGCCAGCAGCCGGGACAGAACTAATGAAAAACTGTTTTTT. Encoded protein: CASSRDRTNEKLFF.

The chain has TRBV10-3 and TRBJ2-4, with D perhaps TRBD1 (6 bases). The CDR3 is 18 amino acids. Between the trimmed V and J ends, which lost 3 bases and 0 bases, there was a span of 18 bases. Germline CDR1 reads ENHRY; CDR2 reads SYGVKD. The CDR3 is CAISESPFGQPAKNIQYF. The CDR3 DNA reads TGTGCCATCAGTGAATCCCCATTCGGACAGCCAGCCAAAAACATTCAGTACTTC.

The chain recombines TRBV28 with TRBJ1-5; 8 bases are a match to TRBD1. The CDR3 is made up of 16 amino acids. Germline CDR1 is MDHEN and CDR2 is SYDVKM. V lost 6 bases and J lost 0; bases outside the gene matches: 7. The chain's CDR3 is CASRYYRGASNQPQHF. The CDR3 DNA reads TGTGCCAGCAGATACTACAGGGGGGCTAGCAATCAGCCCCAGCATTTT. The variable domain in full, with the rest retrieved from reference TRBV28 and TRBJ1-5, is DVKVTQSSRYLVKRTGEKVFLECVQDMDHENMFWYRQDPGLGLRLIYFSYDVKMKEKGDIPEGYSVSREKKERFSLILESASTNQTSMYLCASRYYRGASNQPQHFGDGTRLSIL.

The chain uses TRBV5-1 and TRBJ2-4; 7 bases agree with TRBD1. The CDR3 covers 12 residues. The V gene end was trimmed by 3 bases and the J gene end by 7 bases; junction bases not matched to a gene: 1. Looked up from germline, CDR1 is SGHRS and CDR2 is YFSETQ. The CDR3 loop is CASSSGQNIQYF. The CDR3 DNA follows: TGCGCCAGCAGCTCGGGACAGAACATTCAGTACTTC.

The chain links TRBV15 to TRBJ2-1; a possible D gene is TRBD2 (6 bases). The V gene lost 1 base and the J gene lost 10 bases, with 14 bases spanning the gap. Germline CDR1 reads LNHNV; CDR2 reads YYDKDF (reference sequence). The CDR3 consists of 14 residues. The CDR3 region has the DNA TGTGCCACCAGCAGAGGGGGGGAATTAGGAGAGCAGTTCTTC. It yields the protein CATSRGGELGEQFF.

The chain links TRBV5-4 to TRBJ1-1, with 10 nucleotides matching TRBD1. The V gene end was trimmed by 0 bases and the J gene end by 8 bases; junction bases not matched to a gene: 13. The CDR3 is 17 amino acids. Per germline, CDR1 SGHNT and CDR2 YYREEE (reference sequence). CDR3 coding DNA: TGTGCCAGCAGCTTGGGACAGGGGGCGCCACAAGGTTTGGAAGCTTTCTTT. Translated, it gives CASSLGQGAPQGLEAFF.

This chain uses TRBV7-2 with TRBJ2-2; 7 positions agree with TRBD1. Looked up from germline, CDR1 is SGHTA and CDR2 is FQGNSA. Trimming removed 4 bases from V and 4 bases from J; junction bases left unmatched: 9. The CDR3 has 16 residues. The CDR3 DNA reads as TGTGCCAGCAGCTACAGGGGTGGTTATAGCACCGGGGAGCTGTTTTTT. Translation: CASSYRGGYSTGELFF.

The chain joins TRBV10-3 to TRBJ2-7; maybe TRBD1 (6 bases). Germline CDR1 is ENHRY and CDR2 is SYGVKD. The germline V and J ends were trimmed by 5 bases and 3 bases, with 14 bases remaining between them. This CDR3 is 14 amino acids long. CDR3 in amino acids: CAISPRQGRYEQYF. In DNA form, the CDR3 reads TGTGCCATCAGTCCCCGGCAGGGGCGCTACGAGCAGTACTTC.

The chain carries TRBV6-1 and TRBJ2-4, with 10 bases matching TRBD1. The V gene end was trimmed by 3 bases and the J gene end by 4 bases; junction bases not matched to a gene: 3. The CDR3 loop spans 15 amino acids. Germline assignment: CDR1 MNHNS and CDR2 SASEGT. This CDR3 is CASSEGQGLKNIQYF. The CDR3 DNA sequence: TGTGCCAGCAGTGAGGGACAGGGGCTGAAAAACATTCAGTACTTC.

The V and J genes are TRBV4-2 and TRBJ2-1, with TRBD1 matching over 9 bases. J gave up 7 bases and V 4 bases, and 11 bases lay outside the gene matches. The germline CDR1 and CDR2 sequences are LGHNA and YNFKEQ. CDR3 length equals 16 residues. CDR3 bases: TGTGCCAGCAGCCTCCCCGGGACAGGGCACGGAAATGAGCAGTTCTTC. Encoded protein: CASSLPGTGHGNEQFF.

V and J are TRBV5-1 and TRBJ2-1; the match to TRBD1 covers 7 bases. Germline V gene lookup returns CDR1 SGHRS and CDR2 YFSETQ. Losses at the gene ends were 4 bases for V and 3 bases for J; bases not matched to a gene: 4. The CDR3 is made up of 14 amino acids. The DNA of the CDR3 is TGCGCCAGCAGCGTAGGGACAGTCTACAATGAGCAGTTCTTC. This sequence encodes CASSVGTVYNEQFF.

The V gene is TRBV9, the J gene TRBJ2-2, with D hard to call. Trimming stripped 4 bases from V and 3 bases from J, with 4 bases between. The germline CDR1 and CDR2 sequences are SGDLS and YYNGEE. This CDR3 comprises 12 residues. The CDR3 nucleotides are TGTGCCAGCAGCCCTTACACCGGGGAGCTGTTTTTT. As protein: CASSPYTGELFF.

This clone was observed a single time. CDR3 nucleotide sequence: TGTGCCACCAGTACTCACAGGGGCGAAAACACCGGGGAGCTGTTTTTT. This encodes CATSTHRGENTGELFF. The V and J genes are TRBV24-1 and TRBJ2-2; 7 bases map to TRBD1. CDR3 length: 16 amino acids. The V and J ends lost 6 bases and 2 bases, in that order; junction bases with no gene match: 8. Germline CDR1 reads KGHDR; CDR2 reads SFDVKD.

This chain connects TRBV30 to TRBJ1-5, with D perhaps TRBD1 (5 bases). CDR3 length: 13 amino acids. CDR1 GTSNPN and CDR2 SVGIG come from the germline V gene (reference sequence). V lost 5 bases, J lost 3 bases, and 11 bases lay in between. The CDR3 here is CAWARGYNQPQHF. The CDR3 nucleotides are TGTGCCTGGGCTAGGGGTTACAATCAGCCCCAGCATTTT. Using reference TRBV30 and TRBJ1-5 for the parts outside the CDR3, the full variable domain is SQTIHQWPATLVQPVGSPLSLECTVEGTSNPNLYWYRQAAGRGLQLLFYSVGIGQISSEVPQNLSASRPQDRQFILSSKKLLLSDSGFYLCAWARGYNQPQHFGDGTRLSIL.

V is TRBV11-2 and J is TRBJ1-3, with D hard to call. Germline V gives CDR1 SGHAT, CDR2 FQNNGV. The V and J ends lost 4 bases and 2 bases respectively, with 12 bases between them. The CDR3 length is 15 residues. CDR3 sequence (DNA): TGTGCCAGCAGCTCCGTTATTTATCCTGGAAACACCATATATTTT. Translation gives CASSSVIYPGNTIYF.